This T cell receptor beta chain is from a study of cytomegalovirus exposure and HLA in healthy donors. The PCR made use of 60 Vbeta and 13 Jbeta primers. Profiled with immunoSEQ multiplex PCR; TCRdb holds only in-frame clones, not every one. The top ten hold 2.8% of the sample, which has roughly 140,000 clones, 78% seen once. General observations from the study: Later findings reportedly placed an Asian-associated ancestry cluster below the roughly 670-donor mean for N-insertions. Among CMV-associated TCR beta chains, most appeared HLA-restricted in a later analysis.

The CDR3 loop spans 15 amino acids. Trimming pared 5 bases from V and 0 bases from J, leaving 8 bases between. Germline CDR1 is SGHTA and CDR2 is FQGTGA. Of note for this clone: Its specificity is unknown.

Sequencing was performed on PBMCs. V and J are TRBV7-3 and TRBJ2-6, with a weak D call TRBD1 (6 bases). The sequence was obtained from a male donor in good health and CMV-seronegative. CDR3 nucleotide sequence: TGTGCCAGCAGCGGACAGCTCTCTGGGGCCAACGTCCTGACTTTC. Translated: CASSGQLSGANVLTF.